This T cell receptor (beta chain) was recovered during a study of shared clonotypes between healthy human individuals. Across the whole study: Each donor had three CD4 naive, three CD4 memory, two CD8 naive and one CD8 memory plate. Study results and limitations: Blood alone was sampled, and tissue repertoires likely differ. Estimated richness was generally greater in naive than memory subsets.

This clone was seen only a few times. Antigen specificity is unknown. Original analysis: ImmunoSEQ only sent back junction sequences with no quality scores, so filtering was done differently. Sequencing was performed with immunoSEQ multiplex PCR; in TCRdb, only in-frame clones are kept and a portion is missing. D and trimming come from the DNA, and the V and J calls and clone size come from that table. The sample has 2 million to 3 million clones, 80% to 95% seen once; the top ten hold roughly 0.36%. The CDR3 is 13 amino acids. The germline gives CDR1 SNHLY, CDR2 FYNNEI. Trimming removed 10 bases at V and 7 bases at J, with 17 bases between.

The chain joins TRBV2 to TRBJ1-5; perhaps TRBD1 as D (5 bases). Sequenced sample: naive CD4+ T cells from PBMCs. This sample's subset: CD45RA+ positively selected. The sequence derives from a young man in good health. Some clones in this sample may be carry-over from other donors' samples. CDR3 DNA sequence: TGTGCCACCCAGCAGGATTCAGGGCAGCCCCAGCATTTT. Translated, it gives CATQQDSGQPQHF.